The rows below give T cell receptor beta chains drawn from one sample of a study of blood T cells in healthy people across ages. TCRdb itself ran the 5' RACE reads through MiXCR, one entry per CDR3 protein. The data show approximately 670,000 distinct CDR3 sequences, around 41% seen once. Sequencing was done on a sample of blood. These receptors all stem from a man older than 75 in good health. Both conserved end residues are part of each CDR3. Fields, in order: CDR3 length, J gene, D gene, V gene, clone size, CDR3 protein, CDR3 DNA. D genes are given only for firm matches. Clone size is not always given. Where it is, it says once, few, many or a class for expanded clones.

17 TRBJ2-3 TRBD2 TRBV11-2 - CASSHGGTSVLTDTQYF TGTGCCAGCAGCCACGGCGGGACTAGCGTCCTCACAGATACGCAGTATTTT
15 TRBJ1-1 - TRBV4-3 - CASSPADLMNTEAFF TGCGCCAGCAGCCCGGCGGATTTAATGAACACTGAAGCTTTCTTT
15 TRBJ2-7 TRBD2 TRBV4-2 few CASSQRVAGAYEQYF TGTGCCAGCAGCCAGCGGGTAGCGGGAGCTTACGAGCAGTACTTC
13 TRBJ2-5 - TRBV9 many CASSPEAPETQYF TGTGCCAGCAGCCCCGAGGCCCCAGAGACCCAGTACTTC
15 TRBJ2-7 TRBD2 TRBV9 - CASSARGTSRHEQYF TGTGCCAGCAGCGCGCGCGGGACTAGCCGTCACGAGCAGTACTTC
18 TRBJ2-1 TRBD2 TRBV4-3 few CASSVGTSGGVGYNEQFF TGCGCCAGCAGCGTGGGGACTAGCGGAGGAGTGGGTTACAATGAGCAGTTCTTC
15 TRBJ2-5 - TRBV5-1 - CASSLAVGSQETQYF TGCGCCAGTAGCTTGGCCGTAGGTTCCCAAGAGACCCAGTACTTC
15 TRBJ2-7 - TRBV4-1 few CASSLYSDGLYEQYF TGCGCCAGCAGCCTTTACTCGGACGGGCTCTACGAGCAGTACTTC
19 TRBJ1-1 - TRBV6-5 - CASSLDRRRAPGPNTEAFF TGTGCCAGCAGCTTAGATCGGCGTAGGGCACCTGGTCCGAACACTGAAGCTTTCTTT
15 TRBJ2-2 - TRBV30 few CAWCAGKFGTGELFF TGTGCCTGGTGTGCAGGGAAGTTTGGCACCGGGGAGCTGTTTTTT
15 TRBJ2-7 TRBD2 TRBV15 few CATSRDRGVLGEQYF TGTGCCACCAGCAGAGATCGGGGGGTGCTGGGGGAGCAGTACTTC
14 TRBJ1-4 - TRBV20-1 - CSARKQRTNEKLFF TGCAGTGCTAGGAAGCAGCGAACTAATGAAAAACTGTTTTTT
14 TRBJ2-5 TRBD2 TRBV9 many CASSAGGVEETQYF TGTGCCAGCAGCGCCGGGGGGGTGGAAGAGACCCAGTACTTC
14 TRBJ1-2 - TRBV20-1 once CSAPQGGTNYGYTF TGCAGTGCGCCCCAGGGAGGAACTAACTATGGCTACACCTTC
15 TRBJ1-1 - TRBV2 - CASSVTQGAGEEAFF TGTGCCAGCAGCGTCACGCAGGGTGCGGGGGAGGAAGCTTTCTTT
12 TRBJ2-3 - TRBV20-1 - CNARATSDTQYF TGCAATGCTAGAGCCACCTCAGATACGCAGTATTTT
13 TRBJ2-1 - TRBV21-1 - CASSHPLANEQFF TGTGCCAGCAGCCACCCCCTAGCGAATGAGCAGTTCTTC
15 TRBJ2-5 - TRBV25-1 - CASSAHWDVQETQYF TGTGCCAGCAGTGCTCACTGGGACGTACAAGAGACCCAGTACTTC
15 TRBJ2-3 TRBD2 TRBV20-1 - CSARDASGLTDTQYF TGCAGTGCTAGAGATGCTAGCGGTTTAACAGATACGCAGTATTTT
16 TRBJ2-3 TRBD1 TRBV5-1 once CASSLQIRGRTDTQYF TGCGCCAGCAGCTTACAAATCAGGGGGCGGACAGATACGCAGTATTTT